This T cell receptor beta chain appears in the sequencing data of a study of HIV-infected patients and healthy controls. TCRdb re-called the 5' RACE reads with MiXCR, one entry per CDR3 protein. Here the sample spans roughly 68,000 distinct CDR3 sequences, 15% to 20% being singletons. Only a few counts were recorded for this clonotype. The sequencing input was CD4+ T cells from blood. This receptor was taken from a human donor in good health.

The CDR3 nucleotides read TGTGCCAGCAGTGAAACGGGCTACTATGGCTACACCTTC. It encodes CASSETGYYGYTF. The chain couples TRBV2 to TRBJ1-2; D unresolved. In germline, CDR1 is SNHLY, CDR2 FYNNEI. V lost 2 bases and J 3 bases, leaving 7 bases between the germline ends. This CDR3 contains 13 residues.